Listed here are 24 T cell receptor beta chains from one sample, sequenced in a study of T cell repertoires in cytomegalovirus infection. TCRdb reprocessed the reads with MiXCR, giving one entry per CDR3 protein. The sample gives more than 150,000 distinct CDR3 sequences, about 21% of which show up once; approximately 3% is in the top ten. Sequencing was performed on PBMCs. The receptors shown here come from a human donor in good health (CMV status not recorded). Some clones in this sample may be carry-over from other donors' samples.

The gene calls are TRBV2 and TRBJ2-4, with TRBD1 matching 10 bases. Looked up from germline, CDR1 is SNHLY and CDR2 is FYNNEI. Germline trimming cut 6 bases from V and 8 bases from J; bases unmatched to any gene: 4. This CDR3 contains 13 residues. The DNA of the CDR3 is TGTGCCAGCAGCCAGACAGGGGGCGACATTCAGTACTTC. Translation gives CASSQTGGDIQYF.

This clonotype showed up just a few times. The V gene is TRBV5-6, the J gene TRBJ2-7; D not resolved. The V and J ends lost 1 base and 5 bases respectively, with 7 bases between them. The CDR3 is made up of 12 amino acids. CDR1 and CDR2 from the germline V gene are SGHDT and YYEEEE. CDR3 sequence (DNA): TGTGCCAGCAGCTTGATGCCTGACGAGCAGTACTTC. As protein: CASSLMPDEQYF.

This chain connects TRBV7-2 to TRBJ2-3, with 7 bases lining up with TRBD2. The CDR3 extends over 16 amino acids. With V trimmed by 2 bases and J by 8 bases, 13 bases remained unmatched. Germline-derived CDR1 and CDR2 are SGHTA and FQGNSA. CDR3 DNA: TGTGCCAGCAGCTTATTCGGGAGGACCTTCTCGGGTACGCAGTATTTT. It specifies CASSLFGRTFSGTQYF.

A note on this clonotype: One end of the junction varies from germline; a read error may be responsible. The CDR3 nucleotides read TGTGACAGCAGTATCCCCGGACTCGGCACAGATACGCAGTATTTT. Its translation is CDSSIPGLGTDTQYF. This chain links TRBV12-3 or TRBV12-4 with TRBJ2-3; possible D gene TRBD2, 5 bases. The CDR3 is 15 amino acids.

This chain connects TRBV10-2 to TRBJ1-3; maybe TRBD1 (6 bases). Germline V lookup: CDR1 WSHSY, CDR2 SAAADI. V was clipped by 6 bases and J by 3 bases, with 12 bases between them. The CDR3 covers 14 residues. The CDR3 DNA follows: TGCGCCAGCAGACAGGGAAAATTTGGAAACACCATATATTTT. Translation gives CASRQGKFGNTIYF.

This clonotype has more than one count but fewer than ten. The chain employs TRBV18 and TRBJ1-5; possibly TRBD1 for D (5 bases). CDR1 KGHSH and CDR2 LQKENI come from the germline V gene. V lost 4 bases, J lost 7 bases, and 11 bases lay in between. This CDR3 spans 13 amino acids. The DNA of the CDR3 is TGTGCCAGCTCACAGGGGTTAGGACAGCCCCAGCATTTT. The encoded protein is CASSQGLGQPQHF.

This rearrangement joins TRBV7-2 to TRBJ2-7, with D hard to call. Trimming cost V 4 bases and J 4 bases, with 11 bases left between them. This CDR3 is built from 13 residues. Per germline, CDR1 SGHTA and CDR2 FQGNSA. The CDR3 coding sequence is TGTGCCAGCAGCTCCTCGACGGGTTACGAGCAGTACTTC. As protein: CASSSSTGYEQYF.

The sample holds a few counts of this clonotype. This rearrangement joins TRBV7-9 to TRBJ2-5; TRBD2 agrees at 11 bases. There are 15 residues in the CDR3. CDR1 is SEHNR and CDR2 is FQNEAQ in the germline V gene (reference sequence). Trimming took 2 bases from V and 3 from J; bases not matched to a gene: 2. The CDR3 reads CASSLLAGGEETQYF. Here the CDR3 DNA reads TGTGCCAGCAGCTTACTAGCGGGAGGAGAAGAGACCCAGTACTTC. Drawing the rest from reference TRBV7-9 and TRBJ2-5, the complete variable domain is DTGVSQNPRHKITKRGQNVTFRCDPISEHNRLYWYRQTLGQGPEFLTYFQNEAQLEKSRLLSDRFSAERPKGSFSTLEIQRTEQGDSAMYLCASSLLAGGEETQYFGPGTRLLVL.

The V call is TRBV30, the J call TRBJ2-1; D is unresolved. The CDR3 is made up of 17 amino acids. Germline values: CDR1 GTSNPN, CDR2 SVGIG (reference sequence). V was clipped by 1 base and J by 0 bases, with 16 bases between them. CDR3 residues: CAWSEAGSFSSYNEQFF. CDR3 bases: TGTGCCTGGAGTGAGGCCGGGTCCTTCAGCTCCTACAATGAGCAGTTCTTC. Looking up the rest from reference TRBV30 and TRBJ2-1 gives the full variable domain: SQTIHQWPATLVQPVGSPLSLECTVEGTSNPNLYWYRQAAGRGLQLLFYSVGIGQISSEVPQNLSASRPQDRQFILSSKKLLLSDSGFYLCAWSEAGSFSSYNEQFFGPGTRLTVL.

In nucleotides, the CDR3 is TGCAGCGTTGACAGTAACTATGGCTACACCTTC. Translation: CSVDSNYGYTF. This chain joins TRBV29-1 and TRBJ1-2; D not resolved. The CDR3 runs 11 residues. Trimming shortened V by 3 bases and J by 1 base, and 3 bases separated the two germline ends. Germline loops: CDR1 SQVTM, CDR2 ANQGSEA.

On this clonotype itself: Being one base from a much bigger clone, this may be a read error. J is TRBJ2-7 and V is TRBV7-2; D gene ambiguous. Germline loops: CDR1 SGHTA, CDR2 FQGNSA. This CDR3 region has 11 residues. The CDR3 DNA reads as TGTGCCAACAGCGCGGACCGCGAGCAGTACTTC. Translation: CANSADREQYF.

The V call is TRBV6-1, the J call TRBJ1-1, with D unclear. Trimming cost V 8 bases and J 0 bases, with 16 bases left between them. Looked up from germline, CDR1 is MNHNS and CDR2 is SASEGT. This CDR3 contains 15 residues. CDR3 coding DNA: TGTGCCAGCGACGCATCGGGAAAATTGAACACTGAAGCTTTCTTT. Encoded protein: CASDASGKLNTEAFF.

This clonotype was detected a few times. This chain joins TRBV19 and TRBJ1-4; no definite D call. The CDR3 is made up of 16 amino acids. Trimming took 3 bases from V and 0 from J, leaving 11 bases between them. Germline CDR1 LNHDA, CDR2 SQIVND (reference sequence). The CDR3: CASSIGRLATNEKLFF. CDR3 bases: TGTGCCAGTAGTATTGGGCGGCTTGCAACTAATGAAAAACTGTTTTTT.

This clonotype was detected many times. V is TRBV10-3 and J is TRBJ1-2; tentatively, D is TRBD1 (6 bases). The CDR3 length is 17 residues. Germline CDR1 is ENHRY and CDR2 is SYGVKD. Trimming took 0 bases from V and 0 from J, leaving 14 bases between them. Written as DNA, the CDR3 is TGTGCCATCAGTGAGTCCGTTGCCAGGGGATCTAACTATGGCTACACCTTC. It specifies CAISESVARGSNYGYTF.

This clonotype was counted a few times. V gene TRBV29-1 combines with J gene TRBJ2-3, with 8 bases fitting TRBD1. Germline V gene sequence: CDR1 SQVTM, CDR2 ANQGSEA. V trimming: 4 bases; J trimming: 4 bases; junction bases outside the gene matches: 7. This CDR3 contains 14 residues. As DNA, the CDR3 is TGCAGCGTTGGAGGCCAGGGGGCGTCAGATACGCAGTATTTT. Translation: CSVGGQGASDTQYF.

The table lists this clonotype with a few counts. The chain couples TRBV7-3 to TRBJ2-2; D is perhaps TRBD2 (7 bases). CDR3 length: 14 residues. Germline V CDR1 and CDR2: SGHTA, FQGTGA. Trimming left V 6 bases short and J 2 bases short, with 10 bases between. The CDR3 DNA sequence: TGTGCCAGCAGTGGGGGGGGCAACACCGGGGAGCTGTTTTTT. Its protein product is CASSGGGNTGELFF.

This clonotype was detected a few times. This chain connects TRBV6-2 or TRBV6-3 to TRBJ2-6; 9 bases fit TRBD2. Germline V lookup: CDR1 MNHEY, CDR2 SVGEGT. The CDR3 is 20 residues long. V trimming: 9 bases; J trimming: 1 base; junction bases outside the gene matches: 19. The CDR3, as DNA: TGTGCCAGTAAGGCAAATAGCGGGGGATACCGAGCTTCTGGGGCCAACGTCCTGACTTTC. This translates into CASKANSGGYRASGANVLTF.

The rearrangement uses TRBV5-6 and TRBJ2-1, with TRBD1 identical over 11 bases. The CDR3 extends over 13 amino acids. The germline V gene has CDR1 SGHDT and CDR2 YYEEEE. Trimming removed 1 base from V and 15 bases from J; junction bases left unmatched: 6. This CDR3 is CASSLSRTGGLFF. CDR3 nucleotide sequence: TGTGCCAGCAGCTTGAGCCGGACAGGGGGCTTGTTCTTC.

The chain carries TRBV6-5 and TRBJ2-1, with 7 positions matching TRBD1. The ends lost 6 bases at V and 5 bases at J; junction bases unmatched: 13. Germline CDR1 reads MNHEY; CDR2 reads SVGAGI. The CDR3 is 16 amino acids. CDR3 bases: TGTGCCAGCAGCCCCCGAACCACAGGGGCCGACAATGAGCAGTTCTTC. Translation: CASSPRTTGADNEQFF.

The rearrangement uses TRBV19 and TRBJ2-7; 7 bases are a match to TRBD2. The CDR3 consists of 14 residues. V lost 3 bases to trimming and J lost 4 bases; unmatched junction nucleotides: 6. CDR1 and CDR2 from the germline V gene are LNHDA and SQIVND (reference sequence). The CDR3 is CASSMDGAGYEQYF. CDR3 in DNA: TGTGCCAGTAGTATGGACGGAGCGGGGTACGAGCAGTACTTC.

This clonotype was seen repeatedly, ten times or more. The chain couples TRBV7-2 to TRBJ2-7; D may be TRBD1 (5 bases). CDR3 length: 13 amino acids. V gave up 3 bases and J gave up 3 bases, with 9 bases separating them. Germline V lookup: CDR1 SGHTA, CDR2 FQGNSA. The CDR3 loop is CASSFDRNYEQYF. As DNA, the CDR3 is TGTGCCAGCAGCTTCGACAGAAACTACGAGCAGTACTTC.

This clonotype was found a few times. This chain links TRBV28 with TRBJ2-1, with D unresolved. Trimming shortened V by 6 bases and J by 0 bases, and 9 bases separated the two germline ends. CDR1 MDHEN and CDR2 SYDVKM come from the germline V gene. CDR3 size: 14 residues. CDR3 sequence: CASRMPSSYNEQFF. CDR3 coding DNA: TGTGCCAGCAGAATGCCGAGCTCCTACAATGAGCAGTTCTTC.

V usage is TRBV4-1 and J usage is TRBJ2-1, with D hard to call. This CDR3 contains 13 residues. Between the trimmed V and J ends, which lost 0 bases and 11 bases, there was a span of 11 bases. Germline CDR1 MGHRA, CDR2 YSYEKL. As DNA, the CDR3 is TGCGCCAGCAGCCAAGAATTTGCGCGGAAGCAGTTCTTC. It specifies CASSQEFARKQFF.

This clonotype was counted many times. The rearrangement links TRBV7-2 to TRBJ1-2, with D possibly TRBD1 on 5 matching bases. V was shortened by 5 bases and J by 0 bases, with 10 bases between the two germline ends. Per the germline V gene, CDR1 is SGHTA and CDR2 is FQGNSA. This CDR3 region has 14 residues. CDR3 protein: CASSPGGSNYGYTF. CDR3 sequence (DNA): TGTGCCAGCAGCCCGGGGGGGTCTAACTATGGCTACACCTTC.